These 20 T cell receptor beta chains were all obtained from the same sample, sequenced in a study of cytomegalovirus exposure and HLA in healthy donors. PCR involved 60 Vbeta and 13 Jbeta primers. Sequencing used immunoSEQ multiplex PCR; TCRdb keeps in-frame clones, though not all of them. The sample's table shows roughly 62,000 clones. The source material was PBMCs. These receptor sequences come from a male donor in good health and CMV-seronegative.

The chain has TRBV5-1 and TRBJ2-1; the match to TRBD2 covers 7 bases. This CDR3 comprises 14 residues. In germline, CDR1 is SGHRS, CDR2 YFSETQ. V was clipped by 4 bases and J by 6 bases; unmatched bases: 7. CDR3 region: CASSPWGGVNEQFF. The CDR3 nucleotides are TGCGCCAGCAGCCCCTGGGGGGGAGTCAATGAGCAGTTCTTC.

This chain joins TRBV7-9 and TRBJ1-2, with D possibly being TRBD1 (6 bases). Trimming took off 3 bases at V and 3 bases at J, with 11 bases between the two ends. The CDR3 contains 14 residues. Germline CDR1 is SEHNR and CDR2 is FQNEAQ (reference sequence). CDR3 in DNA: TGTGCCAGCAGCTTTTCCGACAGGCACTATGGCTACACCTTC. Translation: CASSFSDRHYGYTF.

V usage is TRBV6-6 and J usage is TRBJ1-4, with a possible D match to TRBD1 (6 bases). The germline gives CDR1 MNHNY, CDR2 SVGAGI (reference sequence). CDR3 length: 15 amino acids. The ends were cut back, 5 bases at V and 3 bases at J, with 13 bases in the middle. In DNA, the CDR3 is TGTGCCAGCAGTAATACAGGGCGGGCTAATGAAAAACTGTTTTTT. This gives the protein CASSNTGRANEKLFF.

The chain has TRBV9 and TRBJ1-5; TRBD1 is a possible D gene (6 bases). The CDR3 spans 16 residues. V shed 2 bases and J shed 5 bases, with 17 bases lying between them. Looked up from germline, CDR1 is SGDLS and CDR2 is YYNGEE. The CDR3 nucleotides read TGTGCCAGCAGCGTGTGGACCCAGGGGCCCGATCAGCCCCAGCATTTT. Translation: CASSVWTQGPDQPQHF.

This chain joins TRBV18 and TRBJ2-2, with D tentatively TRBD1 (6 bases). V dropped 3 bases and J dropped 4 bases, with 12 bases sitting between them. In germline, CDR1 is KGHSH, CDR2 LQKENI. The CDR3 has 15 residues. Here the CDR3 DNA reads TGTGCCAGCTCACCCGTGGTCAGGGGCACCGGGGAGCTGTTTTTT. It is translated as CASSPVVRGTGELFF.

The rearrangement uses TRBV4-3 and TRBJ1-1; TRBD1 matches 9 bases. This CDR3 has 14 residues. Trimming removed 3 bases from V and 1 base from J; junction bases left unmatched: 0. The V gene's germline CDR1 is LGHNA and CDR2 YSLEER. CDR3 in DNA: TGCGCCAGCAGCCAGGACAGGGGGAACACTGAAGCTTTCTTT. Its protein product is CASSQDRGNTEAFF.

In DNA, the CDR3 is TGTGCCAGCAGCGTTAGCGGGAGAGCTGAGACCCAGTACTTC. Its translation is CASSVSGRAETQYF. V and J are TRBV9 and TRBJ2-5; TRBD2 aligns across 9 bases. After removal of 2 bases from V and 5 bases from J, the junction contained 4 bases not matched to a gene. The CDR3 length is 14 residues. Per the germline V gene, CDR1 is SGDLS and CDR2 is YYNGEE.

This chain links TRBV7-2 with TRBJ2-7, with TRBD2 identical over 10 bases. CDR1 SGHTA and CDR2 FQGNSA come from the germline V gene. The ends lost 8 bases at V and 6 bases at J; junction bases unmatched: 10. This CDR3 comprises 14 residues. The CDR3 DNA sequence: TGTGCCAGCGGGACTAGCGAGGAGTTATTCGAGCAGTACTTC. As protein: CASGTSEELFEQYF. The variable domain in full, completed from reference TRBV7-2 and TRBJ2-7, reads GAGVSQSPSNKVTEKGKDVELRCDPISGHTALYWYRQSLGQGLEFLIYFQGNSAPDKSGLPSDRFSAERTGGSVSTLTIQRTQQEDSAVYLCASGTSEELFEQYFGPGTRLTVT.

The genes are TRBV19 and TRBJ2-2; 8 bases match TRBD2. Germline CDR1 is LNHDA and CDR2 is SQIVND (reference sequence). V trimming: 3 bases; J trimming: 0 bases; junction bases outside the gene matches: 6. The CDR3 loop spans 17 amino acids. The CDR3 nucleotides read TGTGCCAGTAGTATCTCTCCGACTAGCGCGAACACCGGGGAGCTGTTTTTT. This codes for CASSISPTSANTGELFF. The entire variable domain, with the rest obtained from reference TRBV19 and TRBJ2-2, is as follows: DGGITQSPKYLFRKEGQNVTLSCEQNLNHDAMYWYRQDPGQGLRLIYYSQIVNDFQKGDIAEGYSVSREKKESFPLTVTSAQKNPTAFYLCASSISPTSANTGELFFGEGSRLTVL.

The chain couples TRBV4-3 to TRBJ2-7; D is undetermined. Between the trimmed V and J ends, which lost 0 bases and 0 bases, there was a span of 6 bases. CDR3 size: 14 residues. Germline V gene lookup returns CDR1 LGHNA and CDR2 YSLEER. The CDR3 loop reads CASSQDQDSYEQYF. For the CDR3, the DNA is TGCGCCAGCAGCCAAGATCAGGACTCCTACGAGCAGTACTTC.

The V gene is TRBV28, the J gene TRBJ2-2; D is perhaps TRBD2 (5 bases). Trimming removed 5 bases at V and 4 bases at J, with 5 bases between. The V gene's germline CDR1 is MDHEN and CDR2 SYDVKM. This CDR3 is 12 amino acids long. DNA for the CDR3: TGTGCCAGCAGTACTAGCACCGGGGAGCTGTTTTTT. It is translated as CASSTSTGELFF.

The chain is built from TRBV6-1 and TRBJ1-1; 7 nucleotides agree with TRBD1. The V segment lost 2 bases and the J segment 1 base; nucleotides outside the gene matches: 1. Germline loops: CDR1 MNHNS, CDR2 SASEGT. The CDR3 length is 14 residues. CDR3 region: CASSEQGGNTEAFF. The DNA for the CDR3 is TGTGCCAGCAGTGAACAGGGGGGGAACACTGAAGCTTTCTTT.

A word on this clone: An end of the junction does not agree with germline; a read error may underlie this. The rearrangement links TRBV27 to TRBJ2-1, with 13 bases matching TRBD2. Germline V CDR1 and CDR2: MNHEY, SMNVEV (reference sequence). There are 23 residues in the CDR3. CDR3 in DNA: TGTGCCAGCAGACCCTGGGCCCTTCAAGGTGGGACTAGCGGGATTAGCTCCGACAATGAGCAGTTCTTC. Protein product: CASRPWALQGGTSGISSDNEQFF.

The chain has TRBV12-5 and TRBJ2-1; 8 nucleotides match TRBD2. CDR3 size: 15 residues. Germline V gene data show CDR1 as LGHNT and CDR2 as FRNRAP. The V gene end was trimmed by 5 bases and the J gene end by 3 bases; junction bases not matched to a gene: 6. CDR3 region: CASGVTAGDYNEQFF. The DNA for the CDR3 is TGTGCTAGTGGTGTAACAGCGGGAGACTACAATGAGCAGTTCTTC.

V gene TRBV19 combines with J gene TRBJ1-5; D unresolved. This CDR3 is built from 14 residues. Germline loops: CDR1 LNHDA, CDR2 SQIVND (reference sequence). The germline V and J ends were trimmed by 7 bases and 3 bases, with 13 bases remaining between them. The CDR3 DNA follows: TGTGCCAGTACCCGGGAAGGGAACAATCAGCCCCAGCATTTT. This translates into CASTREGNNQPQHF.

This chain uses TRBV2 with TRBJ2-5; 12 nucleotides agree with TRBD1. Trimming removed 5 bases from V and 5 bases from J; junction bases left unmatched: 6. The CDR3 is made up of 15 amino acids. Germline lookup yields CDR1 SNHLY and CDR2 FYNNEI. The CDR3 reads CASSWGQGAGETQYF. The CDR3, as DNA: TGTGCCAGCAGTTGGGGACAGGGGGCGGGGGAGACCCAGTACTTC.

The V gene is TRBV7-9, the J gene TRBJ2-2, with TRBD2 identical over 9 bases. CDR1 is SEHNR and CDR2 is FQNEAQ in the germline V gene (reference sequence). With V trimmed by 4 bases and J by 6 bases, 15 bases remained unmatched. The CDR3 sequence is 18 residues long. Here the CDR3 DNA reads TGTGCCAGCAGCTGCCGGACGGTTAGCGGGAGCCCTGCCGGGGAGCTGTTTTTT. Protein product: CASSCRTVSGSPAGELFF.

This chain uses TRBV28 with TRBJ1-5, with D perhaps matching TRBD1 (5 bases). V lost 6 bases to trimming and J lost 2 bases, with 11 bases between them. Germline V gives CDR1 MDHEN, CDR2 SYDVKM. The CDR3 is made up of 14 amino acids. CDR3: CASRLGLGNQPQHF. CDR3 in DNA: TGTGCCAGCAGATTGGGGCTGGGCAATCAGCCCCAGCATTTT.

The chain joins TRBV7-9 to TRBJ2-5; D might be TRBD1 (6 bases). This CDR3 comprises 17 residues. V was pared by 5 bases and J by 2 bases, with 21 bases between. Germline lookup yields CDR1 SEHNR and CDR2 FQNEAQ (reference sequence). CDR3 in DNA: TGTGCCAGCAGCGTAGATTTTGGGGACATTTCTCAAGAGACCCAGTACTTC. Protein product: CASSVDFGDISQETQYF.

This chain links TRBV6-1 with TRBJ2-5, with 8 bases lining up with TRBD2. J was trimmed by 4 bases and V by 4 bases; bases with no gene match: 8. The CDR3 runs to 15 residues. The germline V gene has CDR1 MNHNS and CDR2 SASEGT. In DNA, the CDR3 is TGTGCCAGCAGTGTTAACGGGGGGGCCCGAGAGACCCAGTACTTC. As protein: CASSVNGGARETQYF.